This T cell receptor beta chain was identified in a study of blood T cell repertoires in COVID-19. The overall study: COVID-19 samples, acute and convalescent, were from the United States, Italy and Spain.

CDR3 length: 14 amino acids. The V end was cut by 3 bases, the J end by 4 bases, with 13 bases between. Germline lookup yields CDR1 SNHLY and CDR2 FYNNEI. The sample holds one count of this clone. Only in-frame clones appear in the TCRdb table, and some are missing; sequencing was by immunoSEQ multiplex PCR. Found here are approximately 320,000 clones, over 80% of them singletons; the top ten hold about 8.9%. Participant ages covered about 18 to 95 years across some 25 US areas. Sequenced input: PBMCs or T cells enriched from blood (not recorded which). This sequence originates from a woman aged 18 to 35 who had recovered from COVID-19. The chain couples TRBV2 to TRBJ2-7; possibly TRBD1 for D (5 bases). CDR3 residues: CASSDYGALYEQYF. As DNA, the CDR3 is TGTGCCAGCAGTGATTATGGGGCTCTTTACGAGCAGTACTTC.